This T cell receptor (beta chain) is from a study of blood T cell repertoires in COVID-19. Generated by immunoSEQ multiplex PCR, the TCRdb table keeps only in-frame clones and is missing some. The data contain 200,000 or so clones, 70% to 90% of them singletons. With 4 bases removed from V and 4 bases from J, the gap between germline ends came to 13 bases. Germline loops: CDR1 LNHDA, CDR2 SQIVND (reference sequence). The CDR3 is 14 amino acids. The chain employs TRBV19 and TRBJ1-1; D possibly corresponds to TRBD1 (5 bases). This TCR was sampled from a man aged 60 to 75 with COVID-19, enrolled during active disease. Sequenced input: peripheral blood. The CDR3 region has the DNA TGTGCCAGTAGTACCTTCAGGGTTGCCACTGAAGCTTTCTTT. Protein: CASSTFRVATEAFF.